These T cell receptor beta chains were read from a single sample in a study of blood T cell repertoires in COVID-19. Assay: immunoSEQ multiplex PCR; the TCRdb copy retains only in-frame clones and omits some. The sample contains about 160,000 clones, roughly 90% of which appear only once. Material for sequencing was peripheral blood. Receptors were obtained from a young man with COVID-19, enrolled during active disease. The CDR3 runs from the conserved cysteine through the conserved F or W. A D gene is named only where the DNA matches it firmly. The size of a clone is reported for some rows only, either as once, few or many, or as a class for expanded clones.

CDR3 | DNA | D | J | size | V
CASSATASTGVRLRDIQYF | TGTGCCAGCAGCGCTACAGCGAGTACAGGGGTCAGGCTTAGGGACATTCAGTACTTC | TRBD1 | TRBJ2-4 | - | TRBV5-6
CASSFTGANTEAFF | TGCGCCAGCAGCTTTACAGGGGCGAACACTGAAGCTTTCTTT | TRBD1 | TRBJ1-1 | - | TRBV5-1
CASTPVTGTFLTNNEQFF | TGTGCCAGCACCCCGGTGACAGGGACTTTTCTAACAAACAATGAGCAGTTCTTC | - | TRBJ2-1 | - | TRBV9
CASSYLPGQGNYGYTF | TGTGCCAGCAGCTATCTGCCGGGACAGGGAAACTATGGCTACACCTTC | TRBD1 | TRBJ1-2 | - | TRBV5-4
CASSLMDTNYGYTF | TGCGCCAGCAGCCTTATGGACACTAACTATGGCTACACCTTC | - | TRBJ1-2 | - | TRBV5-1
CATQGADEKLFF | TGTGCCACCCAGGGGGCGGATGAAAAACTGTTTTTT | TRBD1 | TRBJ1-4 | - | TRBV10-3
CATSERRQGLTQYF | TGTGCCACCAGCGAGAGACGACAGGGATTAACGCAGTATTTT | TRBD1 | TRBJ2-3 | - | TRBV15
CASSQGWGGPTDTQYF | TGCGCCAGCAGCCAAGGTTGGGGGGGTCCGACAGATACGCAGTATTTT | TRBD2 | TRBJ2-3 | - | TRBV4-3
CASIGTLYTGELFF | TGTGCCAGCATAGGGACACTTTACACCGGGGAGCTGTTTTTT | - | TRBJ2-2 | - | TRBV25-1
CASSENTAGYGYTF | TGTGCCAGCAGTGAAAATACAGCCGGCTATGGCTACACCTTC | - | TRBJ1-2 | - | TRBV6-1
CASSLRTGTGSSPLHF | TGTGCCAGCAGCTTAAGAACCGGGACAGGGAGTTCACCCCTCCACTTT | TRBD1 | TRBJ1-6 | few | TRBV7-3
CASIGRVTGELFF | TGTGCCAGCATAGGCAGGGTAACCGGGGAGCTGTTTTTT | - | TRBJ2-2 | - | TRBV6-5
CAITLTENTEAFF | TGTGCCATCACCCTGACAGAGAACACTGAAGCTTTCTTT | - | TRBJ1-1 | - | TRBV10-3
CAWTSDRGVIGELFF | TGTGCCTGGACCTCCGACAGGGGAGTTATCGGGGAGCTGTTTTTT | TRBD1 | TRBJ2-2 | - | TRBV30
CAISELTRGDTQYF | TGTGCCATCAGTGAGTTAACTAGAGGAGATACGCAGTATTTT | - | TRBJ2-3 | - | TRBV10-3
CSVGSQSTGGDRAFF | TGCAGCGTTGGCTCTCAGTCCACGGGGGGGGACCGGGCTTTCTTT | - | TRBJ1-1 | - | TRBV29-1
CASSENREGNTIYF | TGTGCCAGCAGTGAAAACAGGGAAGGAAACACCATATATTTT | - | TRBJ1-3 | few | TRBV2
CASSYSTGWTNYGYTF | TGTGCCAGCAGTTACAGTACAGGGTGGACTAACTATGGCTACACCTTC | - | TRBJ1-2 | - | TRBV6-2/TRBV6-3
CASSREGTGWDTEAFF | TGTGCCAGCAGCCGAGAGGGAACAGGTTGGGACACTGAAGCTTTCTTT | - | TRBJ1-1 | - | TRBV3-1/TRBV3-2
CATRSRGMETQYF | TGTGCCACCCGCTCCAGGGGTATGGAGACCCAGTACTTC | - | TRBJ2-5 | - | TRBV2
CARSRAGGQSEAFF | TGTGCCAGAAGTCGAGCTGGAGGACAGTCTGAAGCTTTCTTT | - | TRBJ1-1 | once | TRBV5-3
CASSIMGRGSPLHF | TGTGCCAGTAGTATCATGGGGCGTGGTTCACCCCTCCACTTT | - | TRBJ1-6 | - | TRBV19
CSVDDYRGTEAFF | TGCAGCGTTGATGACTACCGGGGGACTGAAGCTTTCTTT | - | TRBJ1-1 | - | TRBV29-1
CATRDRLAGKATNEKLFF | TGTGCCACCCGGGACAGGCTGGCGGGCAAGGCAACTAATGAAAAACTGTTTTTT | TRBD1 | TRBJ1-4 | - | TRBV10-3
CASSAVAFGNSPLHF | TGTGCCAGCAGCGCCGTCGCTTTCGGGAATTCACCCCTCCACTTT | - | TRBJ1-6 | few | TRBV9
CASSWRTGGNSPLHF | TGTGCCAGCAGCTGGCGGACAGGGGGAAATTCACCCCTCCACTTT | TRBD1 | TRBJ1-6 | - | TRBV5-4
CASSLGASKAYEQYF | TGTGCCAGCAGCTTGGGGGCTAGCAAGGCGTACGAGCAGTACTTC | - | TRBJ2-7 | - | TRBV5-4
CAISDRGGRTEAFF | TGTGCCATCAGTGACAGGGGTGGACGGACTGAAGCTTTCTTT | - | TRBJ1-1 | once | TRBV10-3
CASSTTGRMNTEAFF | TGTGCCAGCAGTACGACAGGTCGCATGAACACTGAAGCTTTCTTT | - | TRBJ1-1 | - | TRBV6-5
CASRRENIQYF | TGTGCCAGCAGACGCGAGAACATTCAGTACTTC | - | TRBJ2-4 | once | TRBV6-5
CASSLVVGARGTAAYEQYF | TGTGCCAGCAGCTTAGTTGTGGGTGCCCGCGGGACAGCGGCCTACGAGCAGTACTTC | - | TRBJ2-7 | - | TRBV7-2
CASSLGGQPSNEQFF | TGTGCCAGCAGTTTAGGCGGGCAACCTTCCAATGAGCAGTTCTTC | - | TRBJ2-1 | - | TRBV28
CASSIGLAALGDTQYF | TGTGCCAGCAGCATAGGACTAGCGGCCCTTGGGGATACGCAGTATTTT | TRBD2 | TRBJ2-3 | once | TRBV13
CASSNRVYGYTF | TGTGCCAGCAGCAACAGGGTATATGGCTACACCTTC | - | TRBJ1-2 | once | TRBV11-1
CASSLGQGRYGYTF | TGTGCCAGCAGTTTAGGACAGGGGCGCTATGGCTACACCTTC | TRBD1 | TRBJ1-2 | - | TRBV27
CAIGTGGLNSPLHF | TGTGCCATCGGGACAGGGGGTTTAAATTCACCCCTCCACTTT | TRBD1 | TRBJ1-6 | - | TRBV30
CASSLPGQGRYEQYF | TGTGCCAGCAGCTTACCGGGACAGGGGCGCTACGAGCAGTACTTC | TRBD1 | TRBJ2-7 | - | TRBV7-9
CATSRDDGGSHEKLFF | TGTGCCACCAGCAGAGATGATGGAGGTAGCCATGAAAAACTGTTTTTT | - | TRBJ1-4 | - | TRBV15
CASSLAALAGGFAYNEQFF | TGTGCCAGCAGCTTAGCGGCACTAGCGGGGGGGTTCGCCTACAATGAGCAGTTCTTC | TRBD2 | TRBJ2-1 | once | TRBV7-2
CATRRSGRATDTQYF | TGTGCCACCAGGAGGAGCGGGAGGGCCACAGATACGCAGTATTTT | TRBD2 | TRBJ2-3 | - | TRBV24-1
CASSLRGPNTEAFF | TGCGCCAGCAGCCTCAGAGGGCCGAACACTGAAGCTTTCTTT | - | TRBJ1-1 | - | TRBV4-3
CASSLAGGSTSYEQYF | TGTGCCAGCAGCTTAGCGGGCGGGAGTACCTCCTACGAGCAGTACTTC | TRBD2 | TRBJ2-7 | - | TRBV7-2
CATSAATSGPRGNEQFF | TGTGCCACCAGTGCCGCGACTAGCGGGCCCAGGGGCAATGAGCAGTTCTTC | TRBD2 | TRBJ2-1 | - | TRBV24-1
CASSLQGDSYNEQFF | TGTGCCAGCAGCTTACAGGGGGACTCCTACAATGAGCAGTTCTTC | TRBD1 | TRBJ2-1 | - | TRBV7-2
CASSPRDSSPLHF | TGTGCCAGCAGTCCGCGGGACTCTTCACCCCTCCACTTT | - | TRBJ1-6 | - | TRBV12-3/TRBV12-4
CASSRRTSGSNNNEQFF | TGTGCCAGCAGTCGCCGGACTAGCGGGAGTAACAACAATGAGCAGTTCTTC | TRBD2 | TRBJ2-1 | - | TRBV6-2/TRBV6-3
CASGSSGGGTDTQYF | TGTGCCAGCGGATCTAGCGGGGGGGGCACAGATACGCAGTATTTT | TRBD2 | TRBJ2-3 | - | TRBV2
CASSPQAGGGNTIYF | TGTGCCAGCTCACCACAAGCAGGGGGTGGAAACACCATATATTTT | TRBD1 | TRBJ1-3 | - | TRBV18
CASSLWGGSQETQYF | TGTGCCAGCAGCTTGTGGGGGGGCAGCCAAGAGACCCAGTACTTC | - | TRBJ2-5 | - | TRBV5-6
CASSYWDSNSPLHF | TGTGCCAGCAGTTACTGGGACAGTAATTCACCCCTCCACTTT | TRBD1 | TRBJ1-6 | once | TRBV6-6
CASSLYQGLAQYF | TGTGCCAGCAGCCTGTACCAGGGGCTCGCGCAGTATTTT | - | TRBJ2-3 | - | TRBV7-8
CASSSGTGNGNQPQHF | TGTGCCAGCAGCTCGGGGACAGGGAACGGCAATCAGCCCCAGCATTTT | TRBD1 | TRBJ1-5 | - | TRBV7-2
CASSLGSSGVSTDTQYF | TGTGCCAGCAGCTTAGGATCGAGCGGGGTTAGCACAGATACGCAGTATTTT | TRBD2 | TRBJ2-3 | - | TRBV7-2
CASSEGLAAYNEQFF | TGTGCCAGCAGCGAGGGACTAGCAGCCTACAATGAGCAGTTCTTC | TRBD2 | TRBJ2-1 | - | TRBV7-7
CASSVVGGNYGYTF | TGTGCCAGCAGCGTAGTTGGGGGCAACTATGGCTACACCTTC | - | TRBJ1-2 | - | TRBV9